A single sample gave rise to the 6 T cell receptor beta chains below, sequenced in a study of shared clonotypes between healthy human individuals. The assay was immunoSEQ multiplex PCR, and TCRdb's table has in-frame clones only and misses some. The sample shows roughly 590,000 clones, just under 97% of them seen only once. CD45RO-negative, CCR7-positively selected cells formed the naive CD8 fraction, excluding terminally differentiated effector memory CD45RA+ cells. The sample taken for sequencing was naive CD8+ T cells sorted from blood. These receptors were obtained from a woman in her thirties in good health.

The genes are TRBV5-1 and TRBJ2-2, with 8 bases fitting TRBD2. This CDR3 is built from 16 residues. Germline V gives CDR1 SGHRS, CDR2 YFSETQ. The ends lost 1 base at V and 4 bases at J; junction bases unmatched: 6. The CDR3 DNA reads TGCGCCAGCAGCTTGTGGGCGGGAGGTCCCACCGGGGAGCTGTTTTTT. Translating gives CASSLWAGGPTGELFF.

The rearrangement uses TRBV28 and TRBJ1-2; 11 bases fit TRBD1. With 3 bases clipped from V and 4 bases from J, the junction kept 4 bases outside the gene matches. CDR1 is MDHEN, CDR2 SYDVKM, per germline. The CDR3 runs to 15 residues. CDR3 loop: CASSLDRGHFYGYTF. The DNA for the CDR3 is TGTGCCAGCAGTTTGGACAGGGGGCATTTCTATGGCTACACCTTC.

CDR3 in amino acids: CASSQVGKNIQYF. In DNA, the CDR3 is TGCGCCAGCAGCCAAGTAGGAAAAAACATTCAGTACTTC. This chain connects TRBV4-1 to TRBJ2-4; D gene unclear. The germline gives CDR1 MGHRA, CDR2 YSYEKL. V lost 1 base and J lost 4, with 5 bases in between. The CDR3 totals 13 residues.

The rearrangement links TRBV9 to TRBJ1-2; D ambiguous. The CDR3 loop spans 15 amino acids. Between the trimmed V and J ends, which lost 0 bases and 6 bases, there was a span of 15 bases. Germline values: CDR1 SGDLS, CDR2 YYNGEE. The CDR3 DNA is TGTGCCAGCAGCGTAGTCCCCGAAACATCTAATGGCTACACCTTC. This translates into CASSVVPETSNGYTF.

The gene calls are TRBV5-1 and TRBJ2-5, with 14 bases that match TRBD2. V was clipped by 1 base and J by 4 bases; unmatched bases: 6. The CDR3 loop spans 17 amino acids. Germline assignment: CDR1 SGHRS and CDR2 YFSETQ. In DNA form, the CDR3 reads TGCGCCAGCAGCTTGAGGGGACTAGCGGGAGTATCAGAGACCCAGTACTTC. As protein: CASSLRGLAGVSETQYF.

V usage is TRBV5-1 and J usage is TRBJ2-7; perhaps D is TRBD1 or TRBD2 (5 bases each). Trimming removed 4 bases at V and 4 bases at J, with 24 bases between. The V gene's germline CDR1 is SGHRS and CDR2 YFSETQ. This CDR3 is built from 17 residues. The CDR3 coding sequence is TGCGCCAGCAGCAAGGCCCCCCGGGACGGAATAAATTACGAGCAGTACTTC. It specifies CASSKAPRDGINYEQYF.